This T cell receptor (beta chain) originates from a study of beta chain features in type 1 diabetes. Of the isolated RNA, all was reverse transcribed, and so the sequenced material was expressed TCRB transcripts. Sequencing used immunoSEQ multiplex PCR; TCRdb keeps in-frame clones, though not all of them. This table has around 430,000 clones, around 30% appearing once. This CDR3 region has 16 residues. CDR1 is SGDLS and CDR2 is YYNGEE in the germline V gene. The trim removed 5 bases at V and 4 bases at J, leaving 6 bases unmatched. The receptor's source is a man younger than 30 in good health. The V gene is TRBV9, the J gene TRBJ2-1, with 13 positions matching TRBD2. Material for sequencing was naive CD4+ T cells from blood. The CDR3 coding sequence is TGTGCCAGCAGGCGGACTAGCGGGAGCCTTTACAATGAGCAGTTCTTC. Translating gives CASRRTSGSLYNEQFF.